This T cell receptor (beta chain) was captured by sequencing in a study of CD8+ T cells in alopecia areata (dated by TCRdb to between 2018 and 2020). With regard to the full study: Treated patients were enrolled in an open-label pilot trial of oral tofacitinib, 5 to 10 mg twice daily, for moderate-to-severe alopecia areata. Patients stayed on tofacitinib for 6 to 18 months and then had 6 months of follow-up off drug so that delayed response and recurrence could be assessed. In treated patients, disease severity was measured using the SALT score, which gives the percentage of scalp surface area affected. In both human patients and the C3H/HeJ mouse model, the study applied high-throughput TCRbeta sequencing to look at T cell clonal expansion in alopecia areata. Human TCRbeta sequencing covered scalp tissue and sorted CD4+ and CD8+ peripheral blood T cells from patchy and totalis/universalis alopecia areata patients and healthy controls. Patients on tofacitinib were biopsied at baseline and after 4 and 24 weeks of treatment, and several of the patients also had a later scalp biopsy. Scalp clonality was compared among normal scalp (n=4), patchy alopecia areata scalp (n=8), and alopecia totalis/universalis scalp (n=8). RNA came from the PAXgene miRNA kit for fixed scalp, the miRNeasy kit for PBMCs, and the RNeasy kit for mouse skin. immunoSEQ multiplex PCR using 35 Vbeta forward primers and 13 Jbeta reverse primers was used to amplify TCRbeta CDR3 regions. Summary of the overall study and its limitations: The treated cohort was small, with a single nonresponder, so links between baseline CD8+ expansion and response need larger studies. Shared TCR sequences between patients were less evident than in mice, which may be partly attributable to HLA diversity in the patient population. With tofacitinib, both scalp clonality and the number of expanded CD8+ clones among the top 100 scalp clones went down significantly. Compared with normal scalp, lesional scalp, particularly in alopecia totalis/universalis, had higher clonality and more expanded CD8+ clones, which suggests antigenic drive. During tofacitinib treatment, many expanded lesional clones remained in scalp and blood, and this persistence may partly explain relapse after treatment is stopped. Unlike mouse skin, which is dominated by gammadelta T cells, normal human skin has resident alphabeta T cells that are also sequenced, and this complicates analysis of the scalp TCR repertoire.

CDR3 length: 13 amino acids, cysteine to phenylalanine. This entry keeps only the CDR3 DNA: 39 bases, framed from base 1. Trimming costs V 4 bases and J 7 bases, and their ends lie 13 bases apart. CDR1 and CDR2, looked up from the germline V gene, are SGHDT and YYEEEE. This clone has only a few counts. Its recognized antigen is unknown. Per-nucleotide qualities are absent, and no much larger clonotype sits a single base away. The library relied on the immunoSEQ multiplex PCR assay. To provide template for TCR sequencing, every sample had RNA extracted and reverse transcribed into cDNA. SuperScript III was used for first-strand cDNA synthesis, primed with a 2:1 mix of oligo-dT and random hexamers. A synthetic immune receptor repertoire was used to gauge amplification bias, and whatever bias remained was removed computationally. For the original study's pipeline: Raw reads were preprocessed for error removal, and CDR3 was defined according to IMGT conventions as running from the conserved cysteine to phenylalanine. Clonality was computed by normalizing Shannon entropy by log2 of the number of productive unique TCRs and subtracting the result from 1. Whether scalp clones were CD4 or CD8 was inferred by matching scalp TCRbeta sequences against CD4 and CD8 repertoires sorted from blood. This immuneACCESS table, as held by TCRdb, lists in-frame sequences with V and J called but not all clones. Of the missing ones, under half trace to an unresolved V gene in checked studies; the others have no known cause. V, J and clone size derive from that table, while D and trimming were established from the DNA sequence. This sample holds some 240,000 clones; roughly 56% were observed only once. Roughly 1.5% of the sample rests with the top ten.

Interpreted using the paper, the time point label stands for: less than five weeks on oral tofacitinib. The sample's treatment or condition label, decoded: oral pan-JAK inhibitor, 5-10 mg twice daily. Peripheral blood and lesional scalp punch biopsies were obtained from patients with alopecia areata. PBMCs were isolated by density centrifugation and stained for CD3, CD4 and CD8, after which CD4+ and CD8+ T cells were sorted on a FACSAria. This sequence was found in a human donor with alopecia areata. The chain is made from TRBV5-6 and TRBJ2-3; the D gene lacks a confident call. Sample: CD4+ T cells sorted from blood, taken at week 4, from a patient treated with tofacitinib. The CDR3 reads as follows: CASSDPGPYTQYF. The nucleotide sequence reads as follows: TGTGCCAGCAGCGACCCCGGGCCTTATACGCAGTATTTT.